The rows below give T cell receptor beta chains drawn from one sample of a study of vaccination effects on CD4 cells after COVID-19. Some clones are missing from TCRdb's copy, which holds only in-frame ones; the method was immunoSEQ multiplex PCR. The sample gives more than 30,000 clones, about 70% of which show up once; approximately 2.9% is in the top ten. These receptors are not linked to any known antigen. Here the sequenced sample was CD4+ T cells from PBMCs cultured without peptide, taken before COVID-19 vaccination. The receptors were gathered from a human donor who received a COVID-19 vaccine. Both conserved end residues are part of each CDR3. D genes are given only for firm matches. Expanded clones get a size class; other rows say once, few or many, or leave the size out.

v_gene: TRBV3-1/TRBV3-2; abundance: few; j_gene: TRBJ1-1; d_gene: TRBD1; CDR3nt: TGTGCCAGCAGCCGTACAACAGGGGCCACTGAAGCTTTCTTT; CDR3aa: CASSRTTGATEAFF
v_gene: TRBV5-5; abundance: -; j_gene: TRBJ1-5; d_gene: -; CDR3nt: TGTGCCAGCAGCTCATCAGCGGGGTCAATCAATCAGCCCCAGCATTTT; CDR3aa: CASSSSAGSINQPQHF
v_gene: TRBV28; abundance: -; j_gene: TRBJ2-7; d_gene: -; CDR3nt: TGTGCCAGCAGTTTTGGTTCGCGGTTATCCTACGAGCAGTACTTC; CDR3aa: CASSFGSRLSYEQYF
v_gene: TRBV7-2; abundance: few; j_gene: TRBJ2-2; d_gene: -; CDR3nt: TGTGCCAGCAGCTTAACGGGTGTGCTGTTTTTT; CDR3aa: CASSLTGVLFF
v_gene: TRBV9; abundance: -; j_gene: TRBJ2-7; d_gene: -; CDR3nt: TGTGCCAGCAGCGGGCCCCCGGGCCGTTCCTACGAGCAGTACTTC; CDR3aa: CASSGPPGRSYEQYF
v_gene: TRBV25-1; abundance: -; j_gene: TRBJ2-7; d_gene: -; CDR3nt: TGTGCCAGCAGTGAATGGGGGAACGAGCAGTACTTC; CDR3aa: CASSEWGNEQYF
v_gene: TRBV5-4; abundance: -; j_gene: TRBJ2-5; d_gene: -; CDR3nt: TGTGCCAGCAGCTTGTTTGGCGGTTTAGAGACCCAGTACTTC; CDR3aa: CASSLFGGLETQYF
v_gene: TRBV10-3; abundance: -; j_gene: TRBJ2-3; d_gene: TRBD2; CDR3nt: TGTGCCATCAGTGAGTCGACGGCTAGCGGGGGCGTTAGCACAGATACGCAGTATTTT; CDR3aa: CAISESTASGGVSTDTQYF
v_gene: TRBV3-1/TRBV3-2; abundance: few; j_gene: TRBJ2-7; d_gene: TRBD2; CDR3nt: TGTGCCACCTCGGGAGGGAACCGGGCCTACGAGCAGTACTTC; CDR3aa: CATSGGNRAYEQYF
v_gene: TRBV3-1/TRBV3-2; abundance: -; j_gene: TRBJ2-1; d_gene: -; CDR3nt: TGTGCCAGCAGTCAAATCAGTAGCGGTTTCACCCATGAGCAGTTCTTC; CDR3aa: CASSQISSGFTHEQFF
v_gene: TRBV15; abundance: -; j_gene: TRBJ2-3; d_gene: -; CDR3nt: TGTGCCACCAGCAGAGTAGCGGCCGCTAGCACAGATACGCAGTATTTT; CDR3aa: CATSRVAAASTDTQYF
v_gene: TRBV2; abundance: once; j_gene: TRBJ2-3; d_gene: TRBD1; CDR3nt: TGTGCCAGCAGTGAAGACATATCGGGGACAGCCTTT; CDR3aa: CASSEDISGTAF
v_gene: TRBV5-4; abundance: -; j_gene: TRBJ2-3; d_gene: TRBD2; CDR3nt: TGTGCCAGCAGCTCTAGCGGGGGCCTTGGTGGAGATACGCAGTATTTT; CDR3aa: CASSSSGGLGGDTQYF
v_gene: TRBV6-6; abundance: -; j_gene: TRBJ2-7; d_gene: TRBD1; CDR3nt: TGTGCCAGCACCCGGACAGGGACCTCCTACGAGCAGTACTTC; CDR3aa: CASTRTGTSYEQYF
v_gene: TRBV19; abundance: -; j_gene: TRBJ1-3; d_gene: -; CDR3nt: TGTGCCAGTAGTGTTATGACTGGAAACACCATATATTTT; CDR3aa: CASSVMTGNTIYF
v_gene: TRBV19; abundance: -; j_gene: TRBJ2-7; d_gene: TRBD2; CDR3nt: TGTGCCAGTAGTATGCAGAGCGGGGGTTCCTACGAGCAGTACTTC; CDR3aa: CASSMQSGGSYEQYF
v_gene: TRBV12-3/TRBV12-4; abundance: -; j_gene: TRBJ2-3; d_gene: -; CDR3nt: TGTGCCAGCAGTTTACCCACAGATACGCAGTATTTT; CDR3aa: CASSLPTDTQYF
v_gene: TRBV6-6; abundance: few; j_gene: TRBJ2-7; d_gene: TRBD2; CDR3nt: TGTGCCAGCAGTTACTCGAAGACTAGCTTCTACGAGCAGTACTTC; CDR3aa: CASSYSKTSFYEQYF
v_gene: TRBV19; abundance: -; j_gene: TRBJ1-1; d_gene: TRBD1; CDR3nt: TGTGCCAGTAGTATCCCGGCAGGGGGCGTGAACACTGAAGCTTTCTTT; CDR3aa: CASSIPAGGVNTEAFF
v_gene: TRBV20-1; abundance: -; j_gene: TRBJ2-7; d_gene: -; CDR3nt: TGCAGTGCTGGAGACGGCTACGAGCAGTACTTC; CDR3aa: CSAGDGYEQYF
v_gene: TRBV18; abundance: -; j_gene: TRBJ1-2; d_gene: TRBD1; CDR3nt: TGTGCCAGCTCACCAGAACAGGGGTTTGGCTACACCTTC; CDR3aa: CASSPEQGFGYTF
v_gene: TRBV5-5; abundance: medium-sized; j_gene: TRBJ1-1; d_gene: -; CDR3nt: TGTGCCAGCAGCTTACGGGCCCAGAACACTGAAGCTTTCTTT; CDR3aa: CASSLRAQNTEAFF
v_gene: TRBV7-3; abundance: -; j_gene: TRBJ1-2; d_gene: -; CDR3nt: TGTGCCAGCAGCTCTGGGGGCTTTGGCTACACCTTC; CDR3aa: CASSSGGFGYTF